These 17 T cell receptor beta chains came from one sample sequenced in a study of blood T cell repertoires in COVID-19. Measured with immunoSEQ multiplex PCR; TCRdb has only the in-frame clones, and not every one. This sample carries 35,000 to 40,000 clones, roughly 90% of them seen once, and the ten largest clones take around 35%. The material sequenced was peripheral blood. These receptors came from a man aged 65-85 years with active COVID-19.

The chain is built from TRBV19 and TRBJ1-2; maybe TRBD1 (5 bases). Germline values: CDR1 LNHDA, CDR2 SQIVND (reference sequence). CDR3 length: 15 amino acids. V dropped 3 bases and J dropped 2 bases, with 13 bases sitting between them. CDR3 protein: CASSINLGVNYGYTF. The CDR3 nucleotides read TGTGCCAGTAGTATTAATCTAGGGGTGAACTATGGCTACACCTTC.

This sequence joins TRBV6-5 and TRBJ2-2, with D uncertain. Deletions cut 2 bases from V and 5 bases from J, with 9 bases between. The CDR3 loop spans 14 amino acids. Germline-derived CDR1 and CDR2 are MNHEY and SVGAGI. This chain's CDR3 is CASSYLMPTGELFF. The CDR3 DNA reads as TGTGCCAGCAGTTACCTAATGCCTACCGGGGAGCTGTTTTTT.

The chain combines TRBV13 with TRBJ2-7; 10 nucleotides agree with TRBD1. V lost 5 bases to trimming and J lost 0 bases; unmatched junction nucleotides: 7. This CDR3 spans 16 amino acids. Germline V gives CDR1 PRHDT, CDR2 FYEKMQ (reference sequence). The CDR3 nucleotides are TGTGCCAGCAGCCGACGGACAGGGGGGCGCTCCTACGAGCAGTACTTC. Protein product: CASSRRTGGRSYEQYF.

This sequence joins TRBV6-6 and TRBJ2-2; a weak D match, TRBD2 (6 bases). Germline V CDR1 and CDR2: MNHNY, SVGAGI (reference sequence). Trimming cost V 7 bases and J 5 bases, with 17 bases left between them. The CDR3 is 15 residues long. The CDR3 loop reads CASKAGTWGTGELFF. The DNA of the CDR3 is TGTGCCAGCAAAGCAGGGACTTGGGGGACCGGGGAGCTGTTTTTT.

CDR3 in DNA: TGCGCCAGCAGCCCTGACAGGGTTGATTCACCCCTCCACTTT. Translation gives CASSPDRVDSPLHF. The chain couples TRBV5-1 to TRBJ1-6; 7 bases match TRBD1. Germline V gene sequence: CDR1 SGHRS, CDR2 YFSETQ. The CDR3 extends over 14 amino acids. V shed 4 bases, J shed 8 bases, and the junction held 6 bases outside the gene matches.

The chain employs TRBV6-1 and TRBJ2-5; D is undetermined. There are 15 residues in the CDR3. V lost 2 bases to trimming and J lost 4 bases, with 14 bases between them. Germline CDR1 and CDR2: MNHNS and SASEGT. CDR3 coding DNA: TGTGCCAGCAGTGAATGGCACTACGCCGGAGAGACCCAGTACTTC. Translating it yields CASSEWHYAGETQYF.

The chain has TRBV7-2 and TRBJ2-2; 11 nucleotides agree with TRBD2. The CDR3 sequence is 16 residues long. V trimming: 2 bases; J trimming: 4 bases; junction bases outside the gene matches: 3. Germline V gene lookup returns CDR1 SGHTA and CDR2 FQGNSA. CDR3 sequence: CASSLTSGRSTGELFF. The CDR3 nucleotides are TGTGCCAGCAGCTTAACTAGCGGGAGATCCACCGGGGAGCTGTTTTTT.

The chain joins TRBV4-3 to TRBJ2-5, with D perhaps TRBD2 (6 bases). The CDR3 runs to 15 residues. Germline CDR1 LGHNA, CDR2 YSLEER. The V and J ends lost 4 bases and 4 bases respectively, with 16 bases between them. CDR3 residues: CASSLQGLDGETQYF. CDR3 DNA sequence: TGCGCCAGCAGCCTCCAGGGACTGGATGGAGAGACCCAGTACTTC.

The rearrangement uses TRBV13 and TRBJ1-6; D remains unclear. The germline V gene has CDR1 PRHDT and CDR2 FYEKMQ (reference sequence). The CDR3 sequence is 14 residues long. V lost 1 base and J 7 bases, leaving 8 bases between the germline ends. CDR3 residues: CASSLERGNSPLHF. CDR3 DNA sequence: TGTGCCAGCAGCTTAGAACGGGGAAATTCACCCCTCCACTTT.

The chain combines TRBV5-1 with TRBJ1-5, with D possibly matching TRBD1 (5 bases). The ends were cut back, 1 base at V and 1 base at J, with 6 bases in the middle. Germline lookup yields CDR1 SGHRS and CDR2 YFSETQ. The CDR3 consists of 14 residues. The CDR3 spells CASSLTGSNQPQHF. CDR3 DNA: TGCGCCAGCAGCTTGACAGGCAGCAATCAGCCCCAGCATTTT.

J is TRBJ1-2 and V is TRBV6-5; no definite D call. Trimming removed 6 bases at V and 4 bases at J, with 12 bases between. Germline lookup yields CDR1 MNHEY and CDR2 SVGAGI. This CDR3 has 13 amino acids. The CDR3 region is CASRPDNRYGYTF. For the CDR3, the DNA is TGTGCCAGCAGGCCCGACAACCGCTATGGCTACACCTTC.

The chain combines TRBV5-1 with TRBJ1-4; no firm D call. V was cut by 0 bases and J by 0 bases, with 6 bases left in between. The germline V gene has CDR1 SGHRS and CDR2 YFSETQ. The CDR3 is 15 residues long. The CDR3 region has the DNA TGCGCCAGCAGCTTGGGAGGTCCAACTAATGAAAAACTGTTTTTT. Amino acids: CASSLGGPTNEKLFF.

The CDR3 spells CASSPPGQIYEQYF. CDR3 DNA sequence: TGTGCCAGCAGCCCGCCGGGACAGATCTACGAGCAGTACTTC. This chain uses TRBV14 with TRBJ2-7; 7 bases are a match to TRBD1. V trimming: 4 bases; J trimming: 3 bases; junction bases outside the gene matches: 6. There are 14 residues in the CDR3. Germline V CDR1 and CDR2: SGHDN, FVKESK.

This chain uses TRBV4-1 with TRBJ2-7; 7 bases agree with TRBD2. The CDR3 loop spans 14 amino acids. Germline assignment: CDR1 MGHRA and CDR2 YSYEKL. With 4 bases clipped from V and 6 bases from J, the junction kept 9 bases outside the gene matches. The CDR3, as DNA: TGCGCCAGCAGCCTTCGCGGGGGTACCGGCGAGCAGTACTTC. Translation gives CASSLRGGTGEQYF.

The V call is TRBV6-2 or TRBV6-3, the J call TRBJ2-7, with TRBD1 matching over 7 bases. Per germline, CDR1 MNHEY and CDR2 SVGEGT. The CDR3 covers 14 residues. The V segment lost 0 bases and the J segment 4 bases; nucleotides outside the gene matches: 3. The CDR3: CASSYSTGKYEQYF. As DNA, the CDR3 is TGTGCCAGCAGTTACTCGACAGGGAAATACGAGCAGTACTTC.

The genes are TRBV28 and TRBJ1-4; D unclear. The CDR3 length is 15 residues. The V end was cut by 3 bases, the J end by 5 bases, with 13 bases between. Germline V gene data show CDR1 as MDHEN and CDR2 as SYDVKM. CDR3 DNA: TGTGCCAGCAGTTTTAGCTCCCGGAGAAATGAAAAACTGTTTTTT. Translating it yields CASSFSSRRNEKLFF. Full variable domain (outside the CDR3, taken from reference TRBV28 and TRBJ1-4): DVKVTQSSRYLVKRTGEKVFLECVQDMDHENMFWYRQDPGLGLRLIYFSYDVKMKEKGDIPEGYSVSREKKERFSLILESASTNQTSMYLCASSFSSRRNEKLFFGSGTQLSVL.

This clone was recorded once. The chain carries TRBV7-3 and TRBJ2-7; TRBD1 matches at 11 bases. Trimming removed 4 bases from V and 5 bases from J; junction bases left unmatched: 13. Germline V CDR1 and CDR2: SGHTA, FQGTGA. This CDR3 comprises 17 residues. The CDR3 region is CASSSIPGTGGGNEQYF. In nucleotides, the CDR3 is TGTGCCAGCAGCTCTATACCCGGGACAGGGGGTGGTAACGAGCAGTACTTC.